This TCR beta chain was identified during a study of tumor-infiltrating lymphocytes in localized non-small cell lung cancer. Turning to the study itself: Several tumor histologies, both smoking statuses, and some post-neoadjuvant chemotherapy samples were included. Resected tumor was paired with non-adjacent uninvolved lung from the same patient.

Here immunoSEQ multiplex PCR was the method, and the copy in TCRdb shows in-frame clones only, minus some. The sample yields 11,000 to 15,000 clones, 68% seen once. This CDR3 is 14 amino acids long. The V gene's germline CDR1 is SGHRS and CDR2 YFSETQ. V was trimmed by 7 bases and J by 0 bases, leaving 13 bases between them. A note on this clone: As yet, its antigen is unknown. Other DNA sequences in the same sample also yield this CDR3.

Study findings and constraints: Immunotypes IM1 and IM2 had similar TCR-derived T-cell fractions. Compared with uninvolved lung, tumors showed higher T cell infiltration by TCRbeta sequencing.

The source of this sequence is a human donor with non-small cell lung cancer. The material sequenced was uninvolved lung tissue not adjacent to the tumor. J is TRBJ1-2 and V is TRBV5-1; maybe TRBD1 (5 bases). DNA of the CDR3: TGCGCCAGCGGATTAGACAGCCCTAACTATGGCTACACCTTC. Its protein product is CASGLDSPNYGYTF.